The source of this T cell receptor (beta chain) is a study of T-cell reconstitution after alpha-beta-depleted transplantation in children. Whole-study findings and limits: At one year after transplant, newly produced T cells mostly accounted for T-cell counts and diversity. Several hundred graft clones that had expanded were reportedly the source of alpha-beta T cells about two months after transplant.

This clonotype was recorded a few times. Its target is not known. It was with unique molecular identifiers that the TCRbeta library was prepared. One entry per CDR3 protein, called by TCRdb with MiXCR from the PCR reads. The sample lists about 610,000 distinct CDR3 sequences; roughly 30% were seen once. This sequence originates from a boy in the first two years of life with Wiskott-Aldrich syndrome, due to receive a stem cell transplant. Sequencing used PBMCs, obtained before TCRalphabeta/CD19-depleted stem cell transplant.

CDR3 nucleotide sequence: TGTGCCAGCAGCCCCCGGGGACTAGCGGGAGTCTCTAATACGCAGTATTTT. It specifies CASSPRGLAGVSNTQYF. The J gene is TRBJ2-3, the V gene TRBV5-5; 14 bases map to TRBD2. The trim removed 4 bases at V and 7 bases at J, leaving 11 bases unmatched. There are 17 residues in the CDR3. The germline V gene has CDR1 SGHKS and CDR2 YYEKEE (reference sequence).